One and the same sample provided the 16 T cell receptor beta chains below, sequenced in a study of human T cells and chemical hapten exposure (dated by TCRdb to the early 2020s). The method behind the library was RACE. The listed sequencing device is NextSeq 500. The public reads were run again by TCRdb, first through fastp at Q25 and then through MiXCR, and only productive beta chains were kept. Each CDR3 protein appears once, grouped with its most common genes and DNA. The sample includes roughly 120,000 distinct CDR3 sequences, with 12% observed a single time. Clones ranked in the top ten supply approximately 1.5% of the sample. The intended sense of this specimen's time point label: patch test 1, 2 weeks after DPC sensitization. The meaning of the sample's treatment or condition label: therapeutic diphenylcyclopropenone sensitization with weekly scalp DPC. The sequencing used whole blood, collected in connection with sensitization to the hapten diphenylcyclopropenone (DPC). The origin of the receptors is a woman in her fifties or sixties with alopecia areata. Some clones in this sample may be carry-over from other donors' samples.

The sample holds many counts of this clonotype. The chain links TRBV27 to TRBJ2-6; D unresolved. From germline, CDR1 is MNHEY and CDR2 SMNVEV (reference sequence). CDR3 length: 13 amino acids. Trimming shortened V by 3 bases and J by 8 bases, and 8 bases separated the two germline ends. CDR3 sequence (DNA): TGTGCCAGCAGTTTTGGAGCGACCAACGTCCTGACTTTC. This gives the protein CASSFGATNVLTF. The full variable domain, rest sourced from reference TRBV27 and TRBJ2-6, is EAQVTQNPRYLITVTGKKLTVTCSQNMNHEYMSWYRQDPGLGLRQIYYSMNVEVTDKGDVPEGYKVSRKEKRNFPLILESPSPNQTSLYFCASSFGATNVLTFGAGSRLTVL.

The table lists this clonotype with many counts. The chain is built from TRBV7-2 and TRBJ2-4; TRBD2 aligns across 8 bases. The CDR3 is 13 residues long. Germline loops: CDR1 SGHTA, CDR2 FQGNSA. The trim removed 5 bases at V and 8 bases at J, leaving 5 bases unmatched. In nucleotides, the CDR3 is TGTGCCAGCAGCCGGGAGGGGTTTGACATTCAGTACTTC. It translates to CASSREGFDIQYF.

This clonotype showed up many times. This sequence joins TRBV18 and TRBJ2-5; D gene uncertain. CDR3 length equals 15 residues. V was shortened by 2 bases and J by 2 bases, with 12 bases between the two germline ends. Germline CDR1 KGHSH, CDR2 LQKENI. CDR3 in amino acids: CASSPGNSGQETQYF. As DNA, the CDR3 is TGTGCCAGCTCACCAGGAAACTCAGGACAAGAGACCCAGTACTTC.

The rearrangement links TRBV5-1 to TRBJ2-3; D might be TRBD2 (6 bases). The V end lost 7 bases, the J end lost 2 bases, and 14 bases lay between the germline ends. Per the germline V gene, CDR1 is SGHRS and CDR2 is YFSETQ. This CDR3 region has 14 residues. The CDR3 DNA sequence: TGCGCCAGCGCATTAGCGGTAAACACAGATACGCAGTATTTT. This translates into CASALAVNTDTQYF.

At least ten counts were recorded for this clonotype. The chain employs TRBV7-8 and TRBJ2-3; D remains unclear. Germline loops: CDR1 SGHVS, CDR2 FQNEAQ. This CDR3 is 11 amino acids long. V was clipped by 3 bases and J by 9 bases, with 7 bases between them. The DNA of the CDR3 is TGTGCCAGCAGCTTGCAGAGGACGCAGTATTTT. Amino acids: CASSLQRTQYF.

This clonotype turned up a few times. The chain couples TRBV6-5 to TRBJ2-7; 10 bases fit TRBD2. The CDR3 covers 14 residues. Germline-derived CDR1 and CDR2 are MNHEY and SVGAGI. V lost 7 bases and J lost 5; bases outside the gene matches: 8. For the CDR3, the DNA is TGTGCCAGCATCCCTAGCGGGGGTGGGCACGAGCAGTACTTC. Translated, it gives CASIPSGGGHEQYF.

The chain is built from TRBV7-9 and TRBJ1-4; 8 bases are shared with TRBD1. V lost 4 bases and J lost 5; bases outside the gene matches: 12. The CDR3 loop spans 17 amino acids. The germline CDR1 and CDR2 sequences are SEHNR and FQNEAQ (reference sequence). The CDR3 loop is CASSYGQGRPENEKLFF. In nucleotides, the CDR3 is TGTGCCAGCAGCTACGGACAGGGACGACCCGAGAATGAAAAACTGTTTTTT.

At least ten counts were recorded for this clonotype. The chain combines TRBV9 with TRBJ1-3; 8 positions agree with TRBD1. The CDR3 loop spans 16 amino acids. V gave up 0 bases and J gave up 1 base; unmatched junction bases: 3. CDR1 SGDLS and CDR2 YYNGEE come from the germline V gene. CDR3 in amino acids: CASSVVQGASGNTIYF. The DNA for the CDR3 is TGTGCCAGCAGCGTAGTCCAGGGGGCATCTGGAAACACCATATATTTT.

This clonotype was detected many times. The chain recombines TRBV20-1 with TRBJ1-3; D not resolved. Germline V gives CDR1 DFQATT, CDR2 SNEGSKA (reference sequence). There are 13 residues in the CDR3. Trimming cost V 3 bases and J 3 bases, with 9 bases left between them. This CDR3 is CSASRGGGNTIYF. Written as DNA, the CDR3 is TGCAGTGCTAGCCGGGGAGGTGGAAACACCATATATTTT.

This clonotype was found a few times. No DNA is shown, since the ends of the CDR3 on it are uncertain; the CDR3 is the one TCRdb lists. V usage is TRBV7-5 and J usage is TRBJ1-5; the D call of TRBD1 is as the table states it, not checked on the DNA. TRBV7-5 is a known pseudogene. The CDR3 numbers 21 amino acids, ends counted. The CDR3 sequence: CISVPEAFPPGQPYWNQPQHF.

The rearrangement uses TRBV27 and TRBJ2-7, with D maybe TRBD2 (5 bases). Germline-derived CDR1 and CDR2 are MNHEY and SMNVEV (reference sequence). V was pared by 2 bases and J by 3 bases, with 8 bases between. The CDR3 runs 13 residues. The CDR3 protein is CASSLKRNYEQYF. CDR3 DNA sequence: TGTGCCAGCAGTTTAAAGCGGAACTACGAGCAGTACTTC.

The genes are TRBV5-1 and TRBJ1-1; 7 bases are a match to TRBD1. From germline, CDR1 is SGHRS and CDR2 YFSETQ. CDR3 length equals 17 residues. After removal of 0 bases from V and 4 bases from J, the junction contained 12 bases not matched to a gene. CDR3 sequence reads: CASSLVVRGISGTEAFF. CDR3 in DNA: TGCGCCAGCAGCTTGGTGGTCAGGGGGATATCGGGCACTGAAGCTTTCTTT.

This clonotype was recorded a few times. The chain is built from TRBV28 and TRBJ1-2; D gene unclear. The CDR3 has 14 residues. Germline lookup yields CDR1 MDHEN and CDR2 SYDVKM. Trimming removed 2 bases from V and 4 bases from J, with 11 bases in between. The CDR3 spells CASSLRRAGYGYTF. DNA of the CDR3: TGTGCCAGCAGTTTACGCCGGGCCGGCTATGGCTACACCTTC.

This clonotype has at least ten counts. The J gene is TRBJ2-1, the V gene TRBV6-5; D unclear. V was pared by 6 bases and J by 4 bases, with 13 bases between. Germline lookup yields CDR1 MNHEY and CDR2 SVGAGI. This CDR3 contains 14 residues. The CDR3 region has the DNA TGTGCCAGCAGCCAGGACCGGGTGTACAATGAGCAGTTCTTC. It translates to CASSQDRVYNEQFF.

This clonotype was recorded many times. This chain uses TRBV12-3 or TRBV12-4 with TRBJ1-1, with TRBD1 as a possible D gene (6 bases). Trimming took off 3 bases at V and 8 bases at J, with 10 bases between the two ends. The CDR3 runs 12 residues. The CDR3 coding sequence is TGTGCCAGCAGTTTGGGCGACAGGGAAGCTTTCTTT. Translating it yields CASSLGDREAFF.

This clonotype has ten or more counts. The genes are TRBV12-3 or TRBV12-4 and TRBJ1-1; D is uncertain. Trimming shortened V by 1 base and J by 2 bases, and 8 bases separated the two germline ends. CDR3 length: 14 amino acids. DNA for the CDR3: TGTGCCAGCAGTTTAGGAGGATCCAACACTGAAGCTTTCTTT. This sequence encodes CASSLGGSNTEAFF.